This T cell receptor (beta chain) was sequenced in a study of cytomegalovirus exposure and HLA in healthy donors. The CDR3 has 17 amino acids. V was trimmed by 0 bases and J by 0 bases, leaving 12 bases between them. The PCR ran on 60 Vbeta and 13 Jbeta primers. The assay was immunoSEQ multiplex PCR, and TCRdb's table has in-frame clones only and misses some. The data contain 120,000 to 150,000 clones, roughly 80% of them singletons. The TCR sequence derives from a woman aged 45-60 years in good health and CMV-seropositive. The genes are TRBV23-1 and TRBJ2-4; no firm D call. TRBV23-1 belongs to the ORF category, with a function that is uncertain. Sequencing was done on a sample of PBMCs. In nucleotides, the CDR3 is TGCGCCAGCAGTCAATCGACAACAACGGTAGCCAAAAACATTCAGTACTTC. Its translation: CASSQSTTTVAKNIQYF.